The rows below give T cell receptor beta chains drawn from one sample of a study of graft-versus-host responses after intestinal transplantation. Profiled with immunoSEQ multiplex PCR; TCRdb holds only in-frame clones, not every one. Among around 19,000 clones listed, under 50% were seen once. The source was alloreactive CD4+ T cells from a mixed lymphocyte reaction culture, collected before intestinal transplant. These receptor sequences come from a human patient who received an intestinal transplant. Each CDR3 is given with its conserved first and last residue. A D gene is named only where the DNA matches it firmly. Size is omitted from some rows. Given values are once, few, many or a class for expanded clones.

CASSPETSGGSGANVLTF	TGTGCCAGCAGCCCCGAGACTAGCGGGGGCTCTGGGGCCAACGTCCTGACTTTC	-	TRBV4-2	TRBJ2-6	TRBD2
CASTSTGGAYEQYF	TGCGCCAGCACTTCGACAGGGGGCGCATACGAGCAGTACTTC	-	TRBV5-1	TRBJ2-7	TRBD1
CARSSCGTVEAFF	TGTGCCAGAAGCTCCTGTGGGACAGTCGAAGCTTTCTTT	few	TRBV7-5	TRBJ1-1	-
CASSPGTAGLEQYF	TGCGCCAGCAGCCCTGGGACAGCTGGGCTGGAGCAGTACTTC	few	TRBV5-1	TRBJ2-7	TRBD1
CASSRTSGGGEQYF	TGTGCCAGCAGCCGAACCAGCGGGGGCGGCGAGCAGTACTTC	-	TRBV7-2	TRBJ2-7	TRBD2
CASSPRGANTEAFF	TGTGCCAGCAGCCCCAGGGGGGCCAACACTGAAGCTTTCTTT	few	TRBV7-9	TRBJ1-1	TRBD1
CASSPDRTDTDTQYF	TGTGCCAGCAGCCCGGACAGGACTGACACAGATACGCAGTATTTT	-	TRBV7-9	TRBJ2-3	TRBD1
CASSLGPRGYEQFF	TGTGCCAGCAGCTTGGGGCCCAGGGGGTATGAGCAGTTCTTC	-	TRBV11-3	TRBJ2-1	TRBD1
CSVEGWSGEQYF	TGCAGCGTTGAAGGGTGGTCGGGTGAGCAGTACTTC	-	TRBV29-1	TRBJ2-7	-
CASSPFGGGLYNEQFF	TGTGCCAGCTCACCATTCGGCGGGGGCCTCTACAATGAGCAGTTCTTC	-	TRBV18	TRBJ2-1	-
CASSFGLAGGNEQFF	TGTGCCAGCAGCTTCGGGCTAGCGGGGGGAAATGAGCAGTTCTTC	once	TRBV11-1	TRBJ2-1	TRBD2
CASSSTASGYEQYF	TGTGCCAGCAGTTCGACGGCCTCGGGGTACGAGCAGTACTTC	-	TRBV27	TRBJ2-7	-
CASSLGPGTYEQYF	TGTGCTAGCAGCTTAGGCCCAGGGACCTACGAGCAGTACTTC	-	TRBV7-7	TRBJ2-7	-
CASRRAPGGSPDTQYF	TGCGCCAGCCGCCGGGCGCCGGGGGGGAGCCCAGATACGCAGTATTTT	few	TRBV10-1	TRBJ2-3	TRBD2
CASTPWDRGMNTEAFF	TGTGCCAGTACCCCCTGGGACAGGGGTATGAACACTGAAGCTTTCTTT	-	TRBV19	TRBJ1-1	TRBD1
CASSRDSVGEQYF	TGTGCCAGCAGCCGGGACTCCGTGGGAGAGCAGTACTTC	-	TRBV7-3	TRBJ2-7	-
CASVPILAGLDTQYF	TGTGCCAGCGTGCCGATTCTAGCGGGCCTAGATACGCAGTATTTT	-	TRBV21-1	TRBJ2-3	-
CASSFMVWGLRSTDTQYF	TGTGCCAGCAGCTTTATGGTCTGGGGGCTACGTTCCACAGATACGCAGTATTTT	-	TRBV7-9	TRBJ2-3	-
CSVGTSGAGTGELFF	TGCAGCGTTGGGACTAGCGGGGCGGGGACCGGGGAGCTGTTTTTT	-	TRBV29-1	TRBJ2-2	TRBD2
CASSQRQANEKLFF	TGCGCCAGCAGCCAACGACAGGCTAATGAAAAACTGTTTTTT	few	TRBV4-1	TRBJ1-4	-
CASRGGLPGANVLTF	TGTGCCAGCCGGGGGGGTTTGCCTGGGGCCAACGTCCTGACTTTC	-	TRBV6-1	TRBJ2-6	TRBD2
CASSSYLAGRVAEQFF	TGCGCCAGCAGCTCGTACTTGGCGGGCCGGGTGGCTGAGCAGTTCTTC	-	TRBV5-1	TRBJ2-1	-
CASSLVGVTGELFF	TGTGCCAGCAGCTTAGTAGGGGTTACCGGGGAGCTGTTTTTT	-	TRBV13	TRBJ2-2	-
CASTTDRVHEQYF	TGTGCCAGCACTACCGACAGGGTCCACGAGCAGTACTTC	few	TRBV2	TRBJ2-7	TRBD1
CASSVEGDAYNEQFF	TGTGCCAGCAGCGTCGAGGGGGATGCCTACAATGAGCAGTTCTTC	-	TRBV9	TRBJ2-1	-
CASSLSGTGFFRAAFF	TGTGCCAGCAGCTTATCCGGGACAGGTTTTTTTCGTGCGGCTTTCTTT	-	TRBV7-9	TRBJ1-1	TRBD1
CAISASTGNTEAFF	TGTGCCATCAGTGCCTCGACAGGGAACACTGAAGCTTTCTTT	-	TRBV10-3	TRBJ1-1	-
CASSPGQGAYDTQYF	TGTGCCAGCTCACCGGGACAGGGGGCATATGATACGCAGTATTTT	once	TRBV18	TRBJ2-3	TRBD1
CASSPTGVGYTF	TGTGCCAGCAGCCCTACGGGAGTTGGCTACACCTTC	-	TRBV28	TRBJ1-2	-
CASYTGGWSNEQFF	TGTGCCAGCTACACAGGGGGCTGGAGCAATGAGCAGTTCTTC	once	TRBV6-5	TRBJ2-1	TRBD1
CASSLAGRYEQYF	TGTGCCAGCAGCTTGGCCGGGAGGTACGAGCAGTACTTC	medium-sized	TRBV5-4	TRBJ2-7	TRBD2
CATSGGGMETQYF	TGTGCCACCAGCGGGGGGGGGATGGAGACCCAGTACTTC	-	TRBV15	TRBJ2-5	TRBD2
CAISASPGTGAGNTIYF	TGTGCCATCAGCGCCAGTCCCGGGACAGGGGCTGGAAACACCATATATTTT	few	TRBV10-3	TRBJ1-3	TRBD1
CASSLVQGISGNTIYF	TGTGCCAGCAGCTTAGTTCAGGGGATATCTGGAAACACCATATATTTT	few	TRBV7-9	TRBJ1-3	-
CASRTEPGNTIYF	TGCGCCAGCCGGACAGAGCCGGGAAACACCATATATTTT	-	TRBV5-1	TRBJ1-3	-
CASSPPGQGGGYTF	TGTGCCAGCTCACCACCGGGACAGGGAGGCGGCTACACCTTC	-	TRBV18	TRBJ1-2	TRBD1
CASSGRQGAIEGYTF	TGTGCCAGCAGTGGGAGACAGGGGGCAATAGAAGGCTACACCTTC	-	TRBV6-1	TRBJ1-2	TRBD1
CASSGITGTGDNEQFF	TGTGCCAGCAGCGGAATCACCGGGACAGGGGACAATGAGCAGTTCTTC	-	TRBV11-1	TRBJ2-1	TRBD1
CASSLAGVVRGETQYF	TGTGCCAGCAGCTTAGCTGGGGTGGTCCGAGGGGAGACCCAGTACTTC	few	TRBV7-2	TRBJ2-5	-
CSAGASGVAHEQYF	TGCAGCGCGGGGGCTAGCGGGGTAGCCCACGAGCAGTACTTC	medium-sized	TRBV29-1	TRBJ2-7	TRBD2
CASSRALGYKVHNEKLFF	TGTGCCAGCAGTCGGGCACTAGGCTACAAGGTGCATAATGAAAAACTGTTTTTT	once	TRBV21-1	TRBJ1-4	-
CASSVNIDSGNTIYF	TGTGCCAGCAGCGTAAACATTGATTCTGGAAACACCATATATTTT	-	TRBV7-9	TRBJ1-3	-
CASSLSRRGSGYEQYF	TGTGCCAGCAGTTTATCGAGGAGGGGTTCAGGCTACGAGCAGTACTTC	few	TRBV27	TRBJ2-7	-
CASSPQRGRSGANVLTF	TGTGCCAGCAGCCCCCAGCGGGGGAGATCTGGGGCCAACGTCCTGACTTTC	-	TRBV5-8	TRBJ2-6	TRBD2
CASSLESQAVGGTQYF	TGTGCCAGCAGCTTGGAATCCCAAGCGGTCGGGGGGACCCAGTACTTC	-	TRBV5-4	TRBJ2-5	-
CAISREPYEQYF	TGTGCCATCAGTAGGGAGCCCTACGAGCAGTACTTC	-	TRBV10-3	TRBJ2-7	-
CASSLTLASDEQYF	TGTGCCAGCAGCTTAACGTTGGCTAGCGATGAGCAGTACTTC	-	TRBV7-3	TRBJ2-7	-
CASSKGDGGGTDTQYF	TGTGCCAGCAGCAAAGGGGATGGGGGGGGCACAGATACGCAGTATTTT	few	TRBV21-1	TRBJ2-3	-
CASSEGRLAGGLGETQYF	TGTGCCAGCAGCGAGGGGAGACTAGCGGGGGGGCTTGGAGAGACCCAGTACTTC	few	TRBV9	TRBJ2-5	TRBD2
CASSARRQMNTEAFF	TGTGCCAGCAGTGCCCGGAGACAGATGAACACTGAAGCTTTCTTT	-	TRBV6-5	TRBJ1-1	-
CASSLVLTSGGWNEQFF	TGTGCCAGCAGCTTGGTACTTACTAGCGGGGGTTGGAATGAGCAGTTCTTC	-	TRBV5-4	TRBJ2-1	TRBD2
CASSPTGPNQPQHF	TGTGCCAGCAGCCCGACAGGCCCCAATCAGCCCCAGCATTTT	few	TRBV6-6	TRBJ1-5	-
CATSRGTGAEKLFF	TGTGCCACCAGCAGGGGGACAGGTGCTGAAAAACTGTTTTTT	-	TRBV15	TRBJ1-4	TRBD1
CASSGVEDTEAFF	TGTGCCAGCAGTGGGGTTGAGGACACTGAAGCTTTCTTT	-	TRBV2	TRBJ1-1	-
CASSLVRGLMNTEAFF	TGTGCCAGCAGCTTAGTCAGGGGGTTGATGAACACTGAAGCTTTCTTT	-	TRBV11-1	TRBJ1-1	TRBD1
CASSSGGQGVDEQYF	TGTGCCAGCAGCTCTGGGGGACAGGGAGTCGACGAGCAGTACTTC	-	TRBV13	TRBJ2-7	TRBD1
CASSTDAGGNYGYTF	TGTGCCAGCAGCACCGACGCCGGGGGAAACTATGGCTACACCTTC	-	TRBV7-2	TRBJ1-2	-
CASSPGPGGEQYF	TGTGCCAGTAGTCCGGGCCCGGGGGGCGAGCAGTACTTC	-	TRBV19	TRBJ2-7	TRBD2
CASRTGTVPYEQYF	TGTGCCAGCAGAACCGGGACAGTCCCCTACGAGCAGTACTTC	-	TRBV7-8	TRBJ2-7	TRBD1